The 29 T cell receptor beta chains in this list originate from one sample, sequenced in a study of shared clonotypes between healthy human individuals. The naive CD8 fraction comprised CD45RO-negative cells positively selected for CCR7 and excluded terminally differentiated effector memory CD45RA+ cells. Produced via immunoSEQ multiplex PCR; TCRdb's table is partial and in-frame only. The table includes about 2.1 million clones, about 92% detected once. Material: naive CD8+ T cells from PBMCs. These receptors were taken from a man aged 18 to 29 in good health. Some clones in this sample may be carry-over from other donors' samples.

As DNA, the CDR3 is TGTGCCAGCAGTTTAAAAGGGGCTTGGAATGAGCAGTTCTTC. This encodes CASSLKGAWNEQFF. This rearrangement joins TRBV27 to TRBJ2-1, with D perhaps matching TRBD1 (5 bases). From germline, CDR1 is MNHEY and CDR2 SMNVEV (reference sequence). Trimming shortened V by 2 bases and J by 7 bases, and 12 bases separated the two germline ends. CDR3 length: 14 residues.

This chain uses TRBV6-5 with TRBJ2-1, with D perhaps assigned TRBD1 or TRBD2 (6 bases each). Germline CDR1 MNHEY, CDR2 SVGAGI. Trimming cost V 4 bases and J 6 bases, with 10 bases left between them. The CDR3 spans 13 residues. The CDR3 loop reads CASSFGGRNEQFF. The CDR3 bases are TGTGCCAGCAGTTTTGGGGGGCGCAATGAGCAGTTCTTC.

The chain recombines TRBV7-3 with TRBJ2-1; 10 nucleotides line up with TRBD2. The CDR3 sequence is 15 residues long. Germline V gene sequence: CDR1 SGHTA, CDR2 FQGTGA. The V gene end was trimmed by 5 bases and the J gene end by 7 bases; junction bases not matched to a gene: 8. For the CDR3, the DNA is TGTGCCAGCAGCCCAGCGGGAGGGCCGCTAAATGAGCAGTTCTTC. Amino acids: CASSPAGGPLNEQFF.

Concerning this clone itself: Additional DNA sequences in this sample encode the identical CDR3. The chain uses TRBV9 and TRBJ2-1, with 8 bases aligning to TRBD2. This CDR3 has 16 residues. V gave up 4 bases and J gave up 1 base; unmatched junction bases: 7. Germline V gene sequence: CDR1 SGDLS, CDR2 YYNGEE. The CDR3 bases are TGTGCCAGCAGCCCACCAGCGGGAGTTTCCTACAATGAGCAGTTCTTC. The encoded protein is CASSPPAGVSYNEQFF.

This chain links TRBV7-9 with TRBJ2-5, with TRBD1 matching 10 bases. This CDR3 contains 15 residues. J was trimmed by 4 bases and V by 5 bases; bases with no gene match: 7. CDR1 is SEHNR and CDR2 is FQNEAQ in the germline V gene (reference sequence). The CDR3 DNA reads as TGTGCCAGCAGCCCGCTGGGACAGGGGAGAGAGACCCAGTACTTC. This encodes CASSPLGQGRETQYF.

This clone has only one observation. The chain links TRBV9 to TRBJ2-3; D remains ambiguous. The CDR3 runs to 17 residues. V was cut by 5 bases and J by 1 base, with 20 bases left in between. Germline V lookup: CDR1 SGDLS, CDR2 YYNGEE. The CDR3 loop reads CASSLSQRSRGTDTQYF. Here the CDR3 DNA reads TGTGCCAGCAGTCTAAGCCAGCGCTCTCGGGGCACAGATACGCAGTATTTT.

This chain uses TRBV7-9 with TRBJ2-1, with D perhaps matching TRBD2 (6 bases). Germline CDR1 SEHNR, CDR2 FQNEAQ (reference sequence). Trimming took 5 bases from V and 3 from J, leaving 11 bases between them. This CDR3 spans 14 amino acids. The CDR3 sequence: CASSARLVYNEQFF. DNA of the CDR3: TGTGCCAGCAGCGCGAGACTAGTCTACAATGAGCAGTTCTTC.

The chain is built from TRBV5-5 and TRBJ2-7; D not resolved. Trimming cost V 4 bases and J 6 bases, with 11 bases left between them. The CDR3 is 12 residues long. Germline-derived CDR1 and CDR2 are SGHKS and YYEKEE (reference sequence). CDR3 loop: CASSNGPGEQYF. The CDR3 DNA sequence: TGTGCCAGCAGCAACGGACCGGGCGAGCAGTACTTC.

Details on this clone: In the same sample, other DNA sequences code for this CDR3. This chain joins TRBV7-9 and TRBJ2-7; the D gene is possibly TRBD2 (5 bases). This CDR3 has 13 residues. The germline V gene has CDR1 SEHNR and CDR2 FQNEAQ (reference sequence). Trimming took 5 bases from V and 4 from J, leaving 12 bases between them. For the CDR3, the DNA is TGTGCCAGCAGCCCCGCACGGGGATACGAGCAGTACTTC. This translates into CASSPARGYEQYF.

The chain joins TRBV28 to TRBJ1-3; no reliable D call. V dropped 3 bases and J dropped 0 bases, with 18 bases sitting between them. The CDR3 extends over 18 amino acids. Germline V gives CDR1 MDHEN, CDR2 SYDVKM. The chain's CDR3 is CASSLNGKTGFSGNTIYF. Here the CDR3 DNA reads TGTGCCAGCAGTTTGAACGGCAAGACCGGATTCTCTGGAAACACCATATATTTT.

The V gene is TRBV27, the J gene TRBJ1-5; D is perhaps TRBD1 (5 bases). The CDR3 is 15 amino acids. V shed 1 base and J shed 4 bases, with 11 bases lying between them. CDR1 MNHEY and CDR2 SMNVEV come from the germline V gene (reference sequence). CDR3 sequence (DNA): TGTGCCAGCAGTTTATACCCAGGGCAGAATCAGCCCCAGCATTTT. It specifies CASSLYPGQNQPQHF.

The chain carries TRBV19 and TRBJ1-2, with D hard to call. Trimming took off 7 bases at V and 5 bases at J, with 20 bases between the two ends. Per germline, CDR1 LNHDA and CDR2 SQIVND (reference sequence). This CDR3 has 15 amino acids. CDR3 residues: CASIPRSDHSYGYTF. DNA of the CDR3: TGTGCCAGTATTCCAAGGTCGGATCATTCGTATGGCTACACCTTC. Variable domain in full (rest from reference TRBV19 and TRBJ1-2): DGGITQSPKYLFRKEGQNVTLSCEQNLNHDAMYWYRQDPGQGLRLIYYSQIVNDFQKGDIAEGYSVSREKKESFPLTVTSAQKNPTAFYLCASIPRSDHSYGYTFGSGTRLTVV.

The chain has TRBV19 and TRBJ1-1; D ambiguous. The V end lost 6 bases, the J end lost 1 base, and 18 bases lay between the germline ends. Germline V gene lookup returns CDR1 LNHDA and CDR2 SQIVND (reference sequence). The CDR3 is made up of 16 amino acids. Written as DNA, the CDR3 is TGTGCCAGTAGAGGTGTTGGGCAACGCCAGAACACTGAAGCTTTCTTT. Its translation is CASRGVGQRQNTEAFF.

Turning to this clone: Other DNA sequences of this sample code for an identical CDR3. V gene TRBV7-3 combines with J gene TRBJ2-1; D is unclear. There are 13 residues in the CDR3. Germline loops: CDR1 SGHTA, CDR2 FQGTGA. Trimming shortened V by 4 bases and J by 0 bases, and 4 bases separated the two germline ends. This CDR3 reads CASSWGSYNEQFF. CDR3 DNA sequence: TGTGCCAGCAGCTGGGGCTCCTACAATGAGCAGTTCTTC.

The V gene is TRBV19, the J gene TRBJ2-3, with 9 bases aligning to TRBD1. The trim removed 6 bases at V and 3 bases at J, leaving 1 base unmatched. The CDR3 consists of 13 residues. Germline CDR1 is LNHDA and CDR2 is SQIVND (reference sequence). The CDR3 sequence: CASRDRGTDTQYF. The CDR3 nucleotides are TGTGCCAGTAGGGACAGGGGAACAGATACGCAGTATTTT.

This sequence joins TRBV6-6 and TRBJ1-1; D gene ambiguous. Between the trimmed V and J ends, which lost 8 bases and 1 base, there was a span of 11 bases. Germline V lookup: CDR1 MNHNY, CDR2 SVGAGI (reference sequence). This CDR3 is built from 13 residues. The CDR3 DNA reads as TGTGCCAGCGTACAGACACGGAACACTGAAGCTTTCTTT. This translates into CASVQTRNTEAFF.

The chain recombines TRBV7-9 with TRBJ2-7, with TRBD2 identical over 10 bases. After removal of 6 bases from V and 6 bases from J, the junction contained 20 bases not matched to a gene. The CDR3 is 18 residues long. Germline CDR1 and CDR2: SEHNR and FQNEAQ (reference sequence). CDR3 in DNA: TGTGCCAGCAGTTATAACCCAACACTAGCGGGATACTCCCGCGAGCAGTACTTC. It codes for CASSYNPTLAGYSREQYF.

The chain employs TRBV7-9 and TRBJ2-1, with D possibly matching TRBD2 (6 bases). Germline V gives CDR1 SEHNR, CDR2 FQNEAQ (reference sequence). Trimming cost V 7 bases and J 7 bases, with 14 bases left between them. The CDR3 consists of 13 residues. CDR3 bases: TGTGCCAGCACGGGACTCGACGAGAATGAGCAGTTCTTC. Translated, it gives CASTGLDENEQFF.

This chain uses TRBV28 with TRBJ2-1; TRBD1 might be the D (6 bases). The CDR3 covers 13 residues. V was trimmed by 5 bases and J by 7 bases, leaving 12 bases between them. Germline V gene lookup returns CDR1 MDHEN and CDR2 SYDVKM. CDR3 nucleotide sequence: TGTGCCAGCAGTCCGGACAGTAGGAATGAGCAGTTCTTC. Encoded protein: CASSPDSRNEQFF.

The V call is TRBV4-3, the J call TRBJ2-3; the match to TRBD1 covers 7 bases. This CDR3 region has 16 residues. The germline CDR1 and CDR2 sequences are LGHNA and YSLEER. The J segment lost 3 bases and the V segment lost 2 bases, leaving 8 bases of the junction unmatched. The CDR3 loop reads CASSQPGTEETDTQYF. CDR3 DNA sequence: TGCGCCAGCAGCCAACCTGGGACAGAAGAAACAGATACGCAGTATTTT.

This chain connects TRBV13 to TRBJ2-7, with 7 nucleotides matching TRBD1. The CDR3 runs to 14 residues. In germline, CDR1 is PRHDT, CDR2 FYEKMQ (reference sequence). The V segment lost 6 bases and the J segment 1 base; nucleotides outside the gene matches: 6. CDR3 DNA: TGTGCCAGCAGATCCCAGGGGGAGTCCTACGAGCAGTACTTC. Translating gives CASRSQGESYEQYF.

The rearrangement uses TRBV27 and TRBJ1-1, with a possible D match to TRBD1 (5 bases). CDR1 and CDR2 from the germline V gene are MNHEY and SMNVEV (reference sequence). The CDR3 consists of 20 residues. V shed 3 bases and J shed 2 bases, with 28 bases lying between them. CDR3 DNA sequence: TGTGCCAGCAGTTTCCGACCTGACCTGGGTGGGGCGACCTACAACACTGAAGCTTTCTTT. Amino acids: CASSFRPDLGGATYNTEAFF.

Concerning this clone itself: Other nucleotide sequences in the sample specify the same CDR3. The V call is TRBV19, the J call TRBJ2-1; a possible D gene is TRBD2 (6 bases). V was cut by 3 bases and J by 4 bases, with 13 bases left in between. The CDR3 runs 15 residues. The germline V gene has CDR1 LNHDA and CDR2 SQIVND (reference sequence). In nucleotides, the CDR3 is TGTGCCAGTAGTATTGCCGCCGGGGGATACAATGAGCAGTTCTTC. Translated: CASSIAAGGYNEQFF. Full variable domain (missing parts from reference TRBV19 and TRBJ2-1): DGGITQSPKYLFRKEGQNVTLSCEQNLNHDAMYWYRQDPGQGLRLIYYSQIVNDFQKGDIAEGYSVSREKKESFPLTVTSAQKNPTAFYLCASSIAAGGYNEQFFGPGTRLTVL.

This clone was observed a single time. The chain carries TRBV13 and TRBJ1-2; D perhaps matches TRBD1 (5 bases). Between the trimmed V and J ends, which lost 5 bases and 6 bases, there was a span of 25 bases. The CDR3 is 17 amino acids. Per germline, CDR1 PRHDT and CDR2 FYEKMQ (reference sequence). CDR3 in amino acids: CASSVAGGALTRDGYTF. The CDR3, as DNA: TGTGCCAGCAGCGTTGCTGGAGGGGCCCTAACTAGGGATGGCTACACCTTC. Full variable domain (outside the CDR3, taken from reference TRBV13 and TRBJ1-2): AAGVIQSPRHLIKEKRETATLKCYPIPRHDTVYWYQQGPGQDPQFLISFYEKMQSDKGSIPDRFSAQQFSDYHSELNMSSLELGDSALYFCASSVAGGALTRDGYTFGSGTRLTVV.

The V and J genes are TRBV29-1 and TRBJ2-2, with TRBD1 matching 9 bases. After removal of 5 bases from V and 9 bases from J, the junction contained 10 bases not matched to a gene. Germline V gene lookup returns CDR1 SQVTM and CDR2 ANQGSEA. The CDR3 runs 14 residues. The CDR3 DNA sequence: TGCAGCGTTCCCCTCCCAACAGGGGGCCGGGAGCTGTTTTTT. Translated: CSVPLPTGGRELFF.

The chain links TRBV25-1 to TRBJ2-1; the D gene is possibly TRBD2 (6 bases). This CDR3 comprises 14 residues. Germline lookup yields CDR1 MGHDK and CDR2 SYGVNS. V was clipped by 3 bases and J by 7 bases, with 13 bases between them. The CDR3 loop is CASSEIGGDNEQFF. The CDR3 DNA sequence: TGTGCCAGCAGTGAGATAGGAGGGGATAATGAGCAGTTCTTC.

This clone was observed a few times. The rearrangement uses TRBV29-1 and TRBJ1-2; D unclear. The germline V gene encodes CDR1 SQVTM and CDR2 ANQGSEA. V gave up 5 bases and J gave up 4 bases, with 8 bases separating them. The CDR3 is made up of 11 amino acids. CDR3 loop: CSVRLVYGYTF. The CDR3 nucleotides are TGCAGCGTTCGTCTGGTCTATGGCTACACCTTC. Complete variable domain (other parts from reference TRBV29-1 and TRBJ1-2): SAVISQKPSRDICQRGTSLTIQCQVDSQVTMMFWYRQQPGQSLTLIATANQGSEATYESGFVIDKFPISRPNLTFSTLTVSNMSPEDSSIYLCSVRLVYGYTFGSGTRLTVV.

The chain recombines TRBV5-6 with TRBJ2-3; D possibly uses TRBD1 or TRBD2 (5 bases each). This CDR3 region has 15 residues. V gave up 5 bases and J gave up 0 bases, with 13 bases separating them. The germline V gene has CDR1 SGHDT and CDR2 YYEEEE. In DNA form, the CDR3 reads TGTGCCAGCAGGGTGTTAGGGACCAGCACAGATACGCAGTATTTT. Amino acids: CASRVLGTSTDTQYF.

The chain employs TRBV27 and TRBJ2-7, with D uncertain. Germline V gives CDR1 MNHEY, CDR2 SMNVEV (reference sequence). V was pared by 1 base and J by 0 bases, with 10 bases between. The CDR3 has 15 residues. CDR3 sequence: CASSLLSDGSYEQYF. The CDR3 nucleotides are TGTGCCAGCAGTTTATTGTCCGACGGCTCCTACGAGCAGTACTTC.